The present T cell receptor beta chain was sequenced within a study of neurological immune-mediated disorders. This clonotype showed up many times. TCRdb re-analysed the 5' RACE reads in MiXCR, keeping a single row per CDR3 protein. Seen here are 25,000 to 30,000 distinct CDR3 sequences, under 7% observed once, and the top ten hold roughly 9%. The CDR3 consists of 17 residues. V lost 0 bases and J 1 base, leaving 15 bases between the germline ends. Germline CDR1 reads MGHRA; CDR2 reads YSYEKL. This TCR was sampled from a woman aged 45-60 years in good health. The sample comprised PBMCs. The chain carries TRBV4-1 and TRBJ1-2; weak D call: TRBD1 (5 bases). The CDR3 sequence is CASSQDSGGSNNYGYTF. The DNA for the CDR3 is TGCGCCAGCAGCCAAGATTCGGGGGGTTCGAATAACTATGGCTACACCTTC.